This TCR beta chain was recovered during a study of glioma-infiltrating T cells after dendritic cell vaccination. About the research overall: Samples are from glioblastoma patients in Phase I and II dendritic cell vaccine trials. Treatment, given 2003 to 2012, was autologous tumor lysate-pulsed dendritic cell vaccination.

CDR3 length: 15 amino acids. Trimming took 6 bases from V and 5 from J; bases not matched to a gene: 13. Per germline, CDR1 LNHNV and CDR2 YYDKDF (reference sequence). Produced via immunoSEQ multiplex PCR; TCRdb's table is partial and in-frame only. This table holds under 100,000 clones, more than 75% found once. The V and J genes are TRBV15 and TRBJ2-7; 7 bases map to TRBD1. The starting material was blood, obtained before dendritic cell vaccination. This TCR was sampled from a human donor with glioblastoma. The CDR3 loop is CATRLEDRSYHEQYF. The CDR3 DNA sequence: TGTGCCACCAGGCTAGAGGACAGGTCATACCACGAGCAGTACTTC.